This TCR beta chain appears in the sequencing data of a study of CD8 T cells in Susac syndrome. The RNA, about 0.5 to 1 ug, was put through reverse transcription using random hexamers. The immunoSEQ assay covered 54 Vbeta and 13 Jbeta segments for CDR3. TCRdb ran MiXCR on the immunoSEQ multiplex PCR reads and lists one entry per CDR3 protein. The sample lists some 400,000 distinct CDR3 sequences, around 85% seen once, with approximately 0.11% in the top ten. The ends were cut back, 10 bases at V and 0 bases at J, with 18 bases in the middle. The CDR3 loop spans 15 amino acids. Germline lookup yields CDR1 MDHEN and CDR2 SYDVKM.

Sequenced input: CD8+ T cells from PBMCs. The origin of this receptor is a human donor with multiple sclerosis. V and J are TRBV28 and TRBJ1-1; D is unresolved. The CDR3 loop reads CAIESVGVLNTEAFF. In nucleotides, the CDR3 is TGTGCCATCGAGTCGGTTGGGGTCCTGAACACTGAAGCTTTCTTT. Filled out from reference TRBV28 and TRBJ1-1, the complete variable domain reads DVKVTQSSRYLVKRTGEKVFLECVQDMDHENMFWYRQDPGLGLRLIYFSYDVKMKEKGDIPEGYSVSREKKERFSLILESASTNQTSMYLCAIESVGVLNTEAFFGQGTRLTVV.